These T cell receptor beta chains were read from a single sample in a study of cytomegalovirus exposure and HLA in healthy donors. Produced via immunoSEQ multiplex PCR; TCRdb's table is partial and in-frame only. The sample shows around 76,000 clones, about 70% of them seen only once. Source material: PBMCs. The source of these receptors is a man aged 35-49 years in good health and CMV-seropositive. The CDR3 runs from the conserved cysteine through the conserved F or W. Clone size is shown for a subset of rows, as once, few, many or a class of expanded clone.

>once|TRBV5-6|TRBJ2-3
CASSLGARGRWSRDTQYF
>NA|TRBV5-6|TRBJ2-1
CASSLLTGTSGGAIWQFF
>NA|TRBV6-1|TRBJ2-3
CASSENGLTDTQYF
>many|TRBV15|TRBJ2-6
CATSRDRWGDGANVLTF
>NA|TRBV7-9|TRBJ2-3
CASSQLSDTDTQYF
>NA|TRBV2|TRBJ2-7
CASSLGQLSYEQYF
>few|TRBV5-1|TRBJ2-1
CASSNSGGARYNEQFF
>once|TRBV7-2|TRBJ2-7
CASSLSSTSREQYF
>NA|TRBV6-1|TRBJ1-3
CASNEGHSGNTIYF
>NA|TRBV28|TRBJ1-5
CASSLEDSLGQPQHF
>NA|TRBV19|TRBJ1-5
CASSEKTGVGQPQHF
>NA|TRBV6-1|TRBJ1-4
CASSEGLRNERLFF
>NA|TRBV7-8|TRBJ2-1
CASSLGTSGGLGNEQFF
>NA|TRBV28|TRBJ1-1
CASSWTENTEAFF
>NA|TRBV28|TRBJ2-7
CASRTGNLGEQYF